The 10 T cell receptor beta chains reported below all come from one sample, sequenced in a study of OX40 agonist ivuxolimab in advanced cancers. Generated by immunoSEQ multiplex PCR, the TCRdb table keeps only in-frame clones and is missing some. The sample shows around 30,000 clones, about 89% of them seen only once. Here the sequenced sample was CD4+ or CD8+ T cells sorted from blood, taken in a trial of the OX40 agonist ivuxolimab. The receptors were sampled from an adult with an advanced solid tumor such as melanoma, head and neck, liver or kidney cancer.

V and J are TRBV4-3 and TRBJ2-2, with 9 bases identical to TRBD2. From germline, CDR1 is LGHNA and CDR2 YSLEER. J lost 3 bases, V lost 1 base, and 3 bases had no gene match. This CDR3 has 16 amino acids. CDR3 bases: TGCGCCAGCAGCCAAGTAGCGGGAGCCGACACCGGGGAGCTGTTTTTT. Translating it yields CASSQVAGADTGELFF.

The rearrangement links TRBV27 to TRBJ1-1; 9 bases align to TRBD1. This CDR3 comprises 13 residues. V lost 0 bases to trimming and J lost 11 bases; unmatched junction nucleotides: 4. Germline V gives CDR1 MNHEY, CDR2 SMNVEV (reference sequence). The CDR3 region is CASSLSGDRDAFF. CDR3 DNA sequence: TGTGCCAGCAGTTTATCAGGGGACAGGGATGCTTTCTTT.

J is TRBJ2-2 and V is TRBV7-9; D remains unclear. Germline V gives CDR1 SEHNR, CDR2 FQNEAQ (reference sequence). The CDR3 consists of 11 residues. Trimming took off 5 bases at V and 7 bases at J, with 5 bases between the two ends. The CDR3 coding sequence is TGTGCCAGCAGCCTGCTCGGGGAGCTGTTTTTT. It codes for CASSLLGELFF.

The V call is TRBV29-1, the J call TRBJ2-1; D is perhaps TRBD2 (5 bases). The CDR3 length is 14 residues. V was shortened by 2 bases and J by 0 bases, with 8 bases between the two germline ends. CDR1 is SQVTM and CDR2 is ANQGSEA in the germline V gene. The CDR3 coding sequence is TGCAGCGTTGAATTAGGGAGCTCCTACAATGAGCAGTTCTTC. Protein product: CSVELGSSYNEQFF.

The genes are TRBV27 and TRBJ2-5; D is unclear. CDR1 and CDR2 (germline): MNHEY, SMNVEV (reference sequence). There are 15 residues in the CDR3. V was pared by 0 bases and J by 5 bases, with 13 bases between. CDR3 in amino acids: CASSLSWLIRETQYF. Written as DNA, the CDR3 is TGTGCCAGCAGTTTATCCTGGCTGATAAGGGAGACCCAGTACTTC.

The chain joins TRBV4-3 to TRBJ2-1, with D perhaps TRBD2 (6 bases). The CDR3 is 14 amino acids. CDR1 and CDR2 (germline): LGHNA, YSLEER. The V end lost 2 bases, the J end lost 5 bases, and 10 bases lay between the germline ends. The CDR3 protein is CASSQSSGNNEQFF. The CDR3 DNA follows: TGCGCCAGCAGCCAAAGTAGCGGTAACAATGAGCAGTTCTTC.

The chain is built from TRBV29-1 and TRBJ2-3, with D unresolved. This CDR3 comprises 15 residues. CDR1 SQVTM and CDR2 ANQGSEA come from the germline V gene. Trimming removed 4 bases at V and 5 bases at J, with 19 bases between. The CDR3 region has the DNA TGCAGCGTTGGGTCGGAGACCGGGTGGCGAGATACGCAGTATTTT. It specifies CSVGSETGWRDTQYF.

This chain uses TRBV27 with TRBJ1-5; D call uncertain. The V end was cut by 5 bases, the J end by 4 bases, with 9 bases between. CDR1 and CDR2 from the germline V gene are MNHEY and SMNVEV (reference sequence). The CDR3 has 13 amino acids. Here the CDR3 DNA reads TGTGCCAGCAGTAGAACAGCTAATCAGCCCCAGCATTTT. Encoded protein: CASSRTANQPQHF.

This clone was seen just once. The chain links TRBV29-1 to TRBJ1-2, with D possibly TRBD1 on 5 matching bases. The germline gives CDR1 SQVTM, CDR2 ANQGSEA. The CDR3 has 12 residues. V dropped 1 base and J dropped 2 bases, with 5 bases sitting between them. The CDR3, as DNA: TGCAGCGTTGAAGGGGACAACTATGGCTACACCTTC. The encoded protein is CSVEGDNYGYTF.

CDR3 nucleotides: TGTGCCACTGCGGAGGACAGGGGGTATAGCAATCAGCCCCAGCATTTT. Protein sequence: CATAEDRGYSNQPQHF. The V call is TRBV19, the J call TRBJ1-5; 10 bases line up with TRBD1. The CDR3 covers 16 residues. Germline CDR1 and CDR2: LNHDA and SQIVND (reference sequence). V shed 10 bases, J shed 0 bases, and the junction held 9 bases outside the gene matches.